The present T cell receptor (beta chain) was sequenced within a study of HIV-infected patients and healthy controls. Study observations and caveats: Compared with untreated HIV+ repertoires, healthy controls showed roughly threefold more distinct CDR3s and higher Shannon diversity.

A remark on this clonotype: Its antigen is unidentified.

Reverse transcription used about 500 ng RNA and constant-region primers for alpha and beta. Using multiplexing indices, alpha and beta chain libraries were generated apart by chain-specific third strand synthesis. A 5' RACE adapter with a random hexamer and the SP2 primer site was joined to cDNA. One entry per CDR3 protein, called by TCRdb with MiXCR from the 5' RACE reads. This table holds 15,000 to 20,000 distinct CDR3 sequences, 8% to 10% found once. Whole blood was used without fractionation, so all unsorted peripheral T cells were included. The RNA source was a roughly 2.5 ml peripheral blood draw. The receptor was isolated from an adult in good health. The sequenced sample was blood.

The CDR3 region has the DNA TGTGCCAGCAGTGAAACTAGCGGCGGGACCTACGAGCAGTACTTC. Encoded protein: CASSETSGGTYEQYF. The rearrangement links TRBV25-1 to TRBJ2-7; 8 nucleotides line up with TRBD2. The CDR3 has 15 residues. J lost 2 bases, V lost 2 bases, and 5 bases had no gene match. From germline, CDR1 is MGHDK and CDR2 SYGVNS.